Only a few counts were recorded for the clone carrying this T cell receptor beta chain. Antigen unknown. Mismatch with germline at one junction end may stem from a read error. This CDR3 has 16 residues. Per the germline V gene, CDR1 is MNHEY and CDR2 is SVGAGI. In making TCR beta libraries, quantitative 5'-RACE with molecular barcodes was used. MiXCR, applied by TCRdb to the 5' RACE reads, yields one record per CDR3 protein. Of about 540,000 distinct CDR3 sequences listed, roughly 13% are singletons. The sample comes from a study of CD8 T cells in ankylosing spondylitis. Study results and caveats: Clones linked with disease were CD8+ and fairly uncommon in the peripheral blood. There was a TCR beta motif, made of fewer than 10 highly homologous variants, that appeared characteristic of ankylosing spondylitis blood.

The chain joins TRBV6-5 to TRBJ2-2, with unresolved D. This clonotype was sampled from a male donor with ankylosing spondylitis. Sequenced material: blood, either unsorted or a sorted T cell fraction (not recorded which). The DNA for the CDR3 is TGTGCCAGCAGTGACTCAGCAACTATAAACACCGGGGAGCTGTTTTTT. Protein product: CASSDSATINTGELFF.